This TCR beta chain originates from a study of blood T cell repertoires in COVID-19. Study context: Samples of COVID-19 (acute and convalescent) were obtained from the United States, Italy and Spain. Sample material is recorded as cDNA or gDNA derived from T cells, B-cell-depleted T cells, or PBMCs.

This CDR3 has 14 amino acids. Germline values: CDR1 LNHDA, CDR2 SQIVND (reference sequence). V lost 6 bases, J lost 7 bases, and 18 bases lay in between. As originally analysed: Counts of nucleated cells, estimated from reference gene primer amplification, were obtained. Using immunoSEQ multiplex PCR, the repertoire was profiled, and TCRdb retains in-frame clones only, with some absent. V and J calls plus clone size are reproduced from that table; the DNA served to infer D and trimming. The profile shows over 130,000 clones, roughly 80% of them singletons. Sequencing was done on a sample of peripheral blood. V and J are TRBV19 and TRBJ1-2; D remains unclear. This TCR was recovered from a man over 45 with acute or convalescent COVID-19. CDR3 protein: CASSDAGGPLGYTF. The CDR3 DNA sequence: TGTGCCAGTAGCGACGCCGGAGGGCCCCTTGGCTACACCTTC.